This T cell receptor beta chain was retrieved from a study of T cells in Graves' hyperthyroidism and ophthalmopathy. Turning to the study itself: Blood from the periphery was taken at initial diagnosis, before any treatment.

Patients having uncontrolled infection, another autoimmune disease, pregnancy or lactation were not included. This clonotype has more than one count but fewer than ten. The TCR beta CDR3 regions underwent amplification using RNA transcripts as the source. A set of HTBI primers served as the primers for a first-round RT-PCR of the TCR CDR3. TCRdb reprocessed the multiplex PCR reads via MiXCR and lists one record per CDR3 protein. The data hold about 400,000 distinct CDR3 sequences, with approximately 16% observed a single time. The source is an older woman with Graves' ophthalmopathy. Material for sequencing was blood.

The CDR3 DNA reads TGTGCCAGCAGTTTTCTTGGACTAGACTACGAGCAGTACTTC. Translation gives CASSFLGLDYEQYF. The rearrangement uses TRBV28 and TRBJ2-7, with 7 bases lining up with TRBD2. Germline values: CDR1 MDHEN, CDR2 SYDVKM. The CDR3 runs 14 residues. V dropped 3 bases and J dropped 3; count of bases not matched to a gene: 5.